These T cell receptor beta chains were read from a single sample in a study of human T cells and chemical hapten exposure. In TCRdb, the RACE reads were re-called with MiXCR into one record per CDR3 protein. The sample records about 120,000 distinct CDR3 sequences, 12% being singletons. The sequenced sample was whole blood, obtained in connection with sensitization to the hapten diphenylcyclopropenone (DPC). Receptor source: a woman in her forties or fifties with alopecia areata. Some clones in this sample may be carry-over from other donors' samples. Each CDR3 is given with its conserved first and last residue. A D gene is named only where the DNA matches it firmly. The size field is filled for only some rows; it gives once, few, many or a size class.

v_gene,d_gene,j_gene,len,abundance,CDR3aa,CDR3nt
TRBV6-5,NA,TRBJ1-6,16,many,CASSRAGGYYNSPLHF,TGTGCCAGCAGCCGAGCTGGCGGATACTATAATTCACCCCTCCACTTT
TRBV5-1,TRBD1,TRBJ1-4,16,NA,CASSWGQFATNEKLFF,TGCGCCAGCAGCTGGGGACAGTTCGCAACTAATGAAAAACTGTTTTTT
TRBV12-3/TRBV12-4,NA,TRBJ1-2,13,NA,CASSRAGDYGYTF,TGTGCCAGCAGTCGGGCGGGTGACTATGGCTACACCTTC
TRBV4-3,NA,TRBJ2-3,15,NA,CASSHFPGSTDTQYF,TGCGCCAGCAGCCATTTCCCAGGAAGCACAGATACGCAGTATTTT
TRBV29-1,NA,TRBJ2-4,15,many,CSVLLWPGPKNIQYF,TGCAGCGTTCTCCTTTGGCCAGGGCCCAAAAACATTCAGTACTTC
TRBV28,TRBD2,TRBJ2-7,15,NA,CASSSREAGGYEQYF,TGTGCCAGCAGTTCCCGGGAAGCGGGGGGCTACGAGCAGTACTTC
TRBV6-5,NA,TRBJ1-1,14,many,CASNFGRQNTEAFF,TGTGCCAGCAATTTCGGCAGGCAGAACACTGAAGCTTTCTTT
TRBV5-1,TRBD1,TRBJ2-7,22,many,CASSAQGQGAPKRIFPVGEQYF,TGCGCCAGCAGTGCTCAGGGACAGGGTGCCCCAAAAAGGATATTCCCTGTTGGAGAGCAGTACTTC
TRBV6-6,NA,TRBJ1-1,12,many,CASRKEETEAFF,TGTGCCAGCAGGAAGGAGGAGACTGAAGCTTTCTTT
TRBV11-2,NA,TRBJ2-3,13,NA,CASSSRRVDTQYF,TGTGCCAGCAGCTCCCGGCGGGTAGATACGCAGTATTTT
TRBV7-2,NA,TRBJ2-3,12,NA,CASSADRDTQYF,TGTGCCAGCAGCGCCGACAGAGATACGCAGTATTTT
TRBV3-1,NA,TRBJ2-1,20,many,CASSQSASGPLRAFYNEQFF,TGTGCCAGCAGCCAATCGGCGAGCGGCCCCTTGCGCGCGTTTTACAATGAGCAGTTCTTC
TRBV19,TRBD1,TRBJ1-1,14,many,CASRTGQGDTEAFF,TGTGCCAGTAGGACGGGACAGGGTGACACTGAAGCTTTCTTT
TRBV3-1,NA,TRBJ2-1,15,NA,CASSQDPNPPGEQFF,TGTGCCAGCAGCCAAGATCCGAACCCCCCCGGCGAGCAGTTCTTC
TRBV27,NA,TRBJ2-1,16,NA,CASSLSLSGIYNEQFF,TGTGCCAGCAGTTTATCGCTTAGCGGCATCTACAATGAGCAGTTCTTC
TRBV20-1,TRBD2,TRBJ2-3,15,many,CSAVSLAGPTDTQYF,TGCAGTGCCGTCTCTCTAGCGGGCCCCACAGATACGCAGTATTTT
TRBV12-3/TRBV12-4,NA,TRBJ2-3,14,NA,CASSLLGGLDTQYF,TGTGCCAGCAGTTTGCTTGGGGGACTCGATACGCAGTATTTT
TRBV28,NA,TRBJ2-7,14,NA,CASSLAPQGREQYF,TGTGCCAGCAGTTTGGCTCCGCAGGGTCGCGAGCAGTACTTC
TRBV6-1,NA,TRBJ1-1,13,NA,CASKSTGTTEAFF,TGTGCCAGCAAGTCTACAGGGACAACTGAAGCTTTCTTT
TRBV5-1,NA,TRBJ1-3,14,NA,CASSLSPDGNTIYF,TGCGCCAGCAGCTTGTCTCCGGATGGAAACACCATATATTTT
TRBV7-9,NA,TRBJ2-5,15,NA,CASSLESQLQETQYF,TGTGCCAGCAGCTTAGAAAGTCAGCTTCAAGAGACCCAGTACTTC
TRBV12-3/TRBV12-4,NA,TRBJ1-5,14,NA,CASSFISDNQPQHF,TGTGCCAGCAGTTTCATCAGTGATAATCAGCCCCAGCATTTT
TRBV20-1,NA,TRBJ1-4,13,many,CSARDGPNEKLFF,TGCAGTGCTAGAGACGGGCCTAATGAAAAACTGTTTTTT
TRBV20-1,NA,TRBJ1-3,12,many,CSACVDGNTIYF,TGCAGTGCCTGCGTAGACGGAAACACCATATATTTT
TRBV28,TRBD1,TRBJ2-5,15,NA,CASSYDRTGEETQYF,TGTGCCAGCAGTTACGACCGGACAGGAGAAGAAACCCAGTACTTC
TRBV28,TRBD2,TRBJ2-1,15,NA,CASSFGGVSYNEQFF,TGTGCCAGCAGTTTCGGGGGGGTCTCCTACAATGAGCAGTTCTTC
TRBV5-1,NA,TRBJ2-5,14,many,CASSLVAAQETQYF,TGCGCCAGCAGCTTGGTAGCGGCCCAAGAGACCCAGTACTTC
TRBV14,TRBD1,TRBJ2-3,16,few,CASSQDRGLRTDTQYF,TGTGCCAGCAGCCAAGACAGGGGGCTACGAACAGATACGCAGTATTTT
TRBV7-9,TRBD1,TRBJ1-2,16,many,CASSLGETGGPYGYTF,TGTGCCAGCAGCTTAGGGGAGACAGGGGGCCCCTATGGCTACACCTTC
TRBV4-2,NA,TRBJ2-1,15,few,CASSQDITFYNEQFF,TGTGCCAGCAGCCAAGATATAACATTCTACAATGAGCAGTTCTTC
TRBV28,TRBD1,TRBJ2-7,14,many,CASSVDRVPQGQYF,TGTGCCAGCAGTGTTGACAGGGTACCACAAGGGCAGTACTTC
TRBV4-3,NA,TRBJ2-1,16,NA,CASSQDRGRAMLRQFF,TGCGCCAGCAGCCAAGATCGGGGTAGGGCTATGTTAAGGCAGTTCTTC
TRBV6-1,NA,TRBJ2-7,14,few,CASSEDRLSYEQYF,TGTGCCAGCAGTGAAGACAGGCTATCCTACGAGCAGTACTTC
TRBV2,NA,TRBJ1-4,12,few,CASSEESEKLFF,TGTGCCAGCAGTGAAGAGAGTGAAAAACTGTTTTTT
TRBV29-1,NA,TRBJ2-7,11,NA,CSVESYYEQYF,TGCAGCGTCGAAAGCTACTACGAGCAGTACTTC
TRBV20-1,TRBD2,TRBJ2-1,15,NA,CSAVERGGVGNEQFF,TGCAGTGCCGTCGAGCGGGGGGGCGTAGGCAATGAGCAGTTCTTC
TRBV20-1,TRBD1,TRBJ1-5,15,many,CSARQDRGHGQPQHF,TGCAGTGCTCGACAGGACAGGGGGCATGGTCAGCCCCAGCATTTT
TRBV3-1,NA,TRBJ2-5,17,few,CASSHLSTGEAGETQYF,TGTGCCAGCAGCCACCTTTCGACAGGAGAAGCAGGAGAGACCCAGTACTTC
TRBV12-3/TRBV12-4,NA,TRBJ1-5,16,NA,CASSRVGGGLNQPQHF,TGTGCCAGCAGTCGGGTCGGCGGGGGGCTCAATCAGCCCCAGCATTTT
TRBV6-2/TRBV6-3,NA,TRBJ2-1,15,many,CASSYGTMSYNEQFF,TGTGCCAGCAGTTACGGTACAATGTCCTACAATGAGCAGTTCTTC
TRBV28,TRBD1,TRBJ2-7,18,many,CASSIPLRLTGLTYEQYF,TGTGCCAGCAGTATCCCCCTACGATTGACAGGGCTCACCTACGAGCAGTACTTC
TRBV6-1,TRBD1,TRBJ2-1,17,many,CASSEFPGTGTYNEQFF,TGTGCCAGCAGTGAGTTTCCCGGGACAGGGACGTACAATGAGCAGTTCTTC
TRBV6-6,TRBD2,TRBJ2-3,19,NA,CASSYTYWTSGTGTDTQYF,TGTGCCAGCAGTTACACCTATTGGACTAGCGGGACCGGCACAGATACGCAGTATTTT
TRBV18,TRBD1,TRBJ2-7,17,few,CASSRPGTGVGTYEQYF,TGTGCCAGCTCCCGTCCCGGGACAGGGGTCGGAACCTACGAGCAGTACTTC
TRBV20-1,NA,TRBJ2-7,13,NA,CSAYRGGTYEQYF,TGCAGTGCTTACCGAGGAGGGACCTACGAGCAGTACTTC
TRBV20-1,TRBD2,TRBJ2-2,18,few,CSAIGTSGGTVNTGELFF,TGCAGTGCTATCGGGACTAGCGGGGGGACCGTGAACACCGGGGAGCTGTTTTTT
TRBV18,NA,TRBJ1-2,16,many,CASFPHPGTVNYGYTF,TGTGCCAGCTTCCCTCACCCGGGGACGGTTAACTATGGCTACACCTTC
TRBV20-1,NA,TRBJ2-1,12,many,CSALGLYNEQFF,TGCAGTGCTCTGGGACTTTACAATGAGCAGTTCTTC
TRBV9,TRBD1,TRBJ2-5,15,NA,CASSGGQGARETQYF,TGTGCCAGCAGCGGCGGACAGGGGGCTCGTGAGACCCAGTACTTC
TRBV5-5,NA,TRBJ1-2,14,few,CASSPGQTSYGYTF,TGTGCCAGCAGCCCGGGACAAACATCCTATGGCTACACCTTC
TRBV7-6,TRBD2,TRBJ2-1,19,many,CASSQRTDRLAGGYNEQFF,TGTGCCAGCAGCCAAAGGACAGACCGACTAGCGGGAGGATACAATGAGCAGTTCTTC
TRBV7-6,TRBD2,TRBJ2-1,16,many,CASRTTGLAGGNEQFF,TGTGCCAGCAGAACCACCGGACTAGCGGGAGGGAATGAGCAGTTCTTC
TRBV2,NA,TRBJ1-1,13,NA,CASRPYRETEAFF,TGTGCCAGCAGACCCTACAGGGAAACTGAAGCTTTCTTT
TRBV5-1,NA,TRBJ1-5,15,few,CASSLEGWGNQPQHF,TGCGCCAGCAGCTTGGAGGGATGGGGGAATCAGCCCCAGCATTTT
TRBV20-1,NA,TRBJ1-1,13,many,CSAQIDSNTEAFF,TGCAGTGCCCAAATCGACAGCAACACTGAAGCTTTCTTT
TRBV4-1,NA,TRBJ1-1,14,many,CASSQKLPATEAFF,TGCGCCAGCAGCCAAAAGTTACCAGCCACTGAAGCTTTCTTT
TRBV7-2,NA,TRBJ2-7,13,many,CASSLLQAYEQYF,TGTGCCAGCAGCTTATTACAGGCCTACGAGCAGTACTTC
TRBV20-1,NA,TRBJ2-7,14,many,CSAPPPFPPYEQYF,TGCAGTGCTCCACCACCCTTTCCTCCCTACGAGCAGTACTTC
TRBV28,NA,TRBJ1-4,15,many,CASRPIERQNEKLFF,TGTGCCAGCAGGCCGATAGAGCGCCAAAATGAAAAACTGTTTTTT
TRBV11-2,TRBD1,TRBJ2-5,16,many,CASSLRRDRVQETQYF,TGTGCCAGCAGCTTGAGGCGGGACAGGGTCCAAGAGACCCAGTACTTC